Listed below are T cell receptor beta chains from one sample, sequenced in a study of OX40 agonist ivuxolimab in advanced cancers. Profiled with immunoSEQ multiplex PCR; TCRdb holds only in-frame clones, not every one. The sample carries 65,000 to 95,000 clones, about 91% recorded once. This material consisted of CD4+ or CD8+ T cells sorted from blood, taken in a trial of the OX40 agonist ivuxolimab. The source of these receptors is an adult with an advanced solid tumor such as melanoma, head and neck, liver or kidney cancer. Each CDR3 is given with its conserved first and last residue. D genes are given only for firm matches. Size is stated for part of the rows, as once, few or many counts, or as a class when the clone is expanded.

cdr3_nt cdr3_aa v_call d_call j_call clone_size
TGTGCCAGCAGCTCGCCCCCAACCTACGAGCAGTACTTC CASSSPPTYEQYF TRBV11-2 - TRBJ2-7 -
TGTGCCAGCTCACCACCCGGCCGTAGCAATCAGCCCCAGCATTTT CASSPPGRSNQPQHF TRBV18 - TRBJ1-5 -
TGTGCCAGCAAAGGTTTCTCCTCTGGGGCCAACGTCCTGACTTTC CASKGFSSGANVLTF TRBV28 - TRBJ2-6 -
TGTGCCAGCAGTTTAAGGGACTCCTACGAGCAGTACTTC CASSLRDSYEQYF TRBV27 - TRBJ2-7 -
TGTGCCAGCGGGGGGGGCGGACCCTACGAGCAGTACTTC CASGGGGPYEQYF TRBV28 - TRBJ2-7 -
TGTGCCTGGGAGAACTCCGGGGCCAACGTCCTGACTTTC CAWENSGANVLTF TRBV30 - TRBJ2-6 -
TGCGCCAGCAGTGCAAACGGAGAGACCCAGTACTTC CASSANGETQYF TRBV10-1 - TRBJ2-5 -
TGTGCCTGGAGGCGAGGGACCGGGGAGCTGTTTTTT CAWRRGTGELFF TRBV30 - TRBJ2-2 -
TGCGCCAGCAGCCCGCCTACTAGCAGAGAGCAGTACTTC CASSPPTSREQYF TRBV5-1 - TRBJ2-7 -
TGCGCCAGCTCCCCCACTAGCACAGATACGCAGTATTTT CASSPTSTDTQYF TRBV5-1 - TRBJ2-3 -
TGTGCCAGCAGTCTTGGCTCAAGAAACAATGAGCAGTTCTTC CASSLGSRNNEQFF TRBV28 - TRBJ2-1 -
TGTGCTAGCAGCCCCCTCCGTGAGACCCAGTACTTC CASSPLRETQYF TRBV7-7 - TRBJ2-5 -
TGTGCCAGCAGTGAACCAAGGGCCCAATCGTACCAAGAGACCCAGTACTTC CASSEPRAQSYQETQYF TRBV6-4 - TRBJ2-5 once
TGTGCCAGCAGTCTAGCATGGGTTGGTTACAGGAAGAACACTGAAGCTTTCTTT CASSLAWVGYRKNTEAFF TRBV28 - TRBJ1-1 -
TGCGCCAGCAGCTCGGACGGCCGCAAGGAGGACACTGAAGCTTTCTTT CASSSDGRKEDTEAFF TRBV5-1 - TRBJ1-1 -
TGTGCCAGCAGTTTAACCCCTAGGGCCCTCCGAGAGACCCAGTACTTC CASSLTPRALRETQYF TRBV28 - TRBJ2-5 -
TGTGCCAGCAGCTTGTTTCGGGACAGGGGTATGGGTGGCTACACCTTC CASSLFRDRGMGGYTF TRBV5-6 TRBD1 TRBJ1-2 -
TGTGCCAGCAGTTTACAGATGAACACTGAAGCTTTCTTT CASSLQMNTEAFF TRBV28 - TRBJ1-1 -
TGTGCCAGTAGTCCAACAGCGGGACCCTACGAGCAGTACTTC CASSPTAGPYEQYF TRBV19 TRBD2 TRBJ2-7 -
TGTGCCAGCAGGGTAAGAGGGACAGGGCCTGCCCAGTACTTC CASRVRGTGPAQYF TRBV6-1 TRBD1 TRBJ2-5 -
TGTGCCAGCAGTTTGTTTGGGCAAAACATTCAGTACTTC CASSLFGQNIQYF TRBV27 - TRBJ2-4 few
TGTGCCAGCAGCCCCGGCAATGAAAAACTGTTTTTT CASSPGNEKLFF TRBV9 - TRBJ1-4 -
TGTGCCAGCAGCTTCGCCTACTCCTACGAGCAGTACTTC CASSFAYSYEQYF TRBV7-2 - TRBJ2-7 -
TGTGCCAGCAGTTATGAAGGGAATAATTCACCCCTCCACTTT CASSYEGNNSPLHF TRBV6-1 - TRBJ1-6 -
TGCGCCAGCAGCCAAGGGCAGGGTACCAAAAACATTCAGTACTTC CASSQGQGTKNIQYF TRBV4-1 - TRBJ2-4 -
TGCGCCACCTCAGACAGGGGCGGCACAGATACGCAGTATTTT CATSDRGGTDTQYF TRBV10-1 TRBD1 TRBJ2-3 -
TGTGCCAGCAGCCTATCCTACAGAAGTCCTGAAGCTTTCTTT CASSLSYRSPEAFF TRBV5-5 - TRBJ1-1 -
TGCGCCAGCAGCTTGGCCCTTATGACAGGGACTGGGGCCAACGTCCTGACTTTC CASSLALMTGTGANVLTF TRBV5-1 TRBD1 TRBJ2-6 -
TGTGCCAGCAGCCAAGCCAGCCTCTGGACTAGCGGGAGCTACGAGCAGTACTTC CASSQASLWTSGSYEQYF TRBV14 TRBD2 TRBJ2-7 -
TGCAGCGTAGGGGGGGACTATGGCTACACCTTC CSVGGDYGYTF TRBV29-1 - TRBJ1-2 -
TGTGCCAGCAGCCAAGTCGCGGGATCTCAAGCTTTCTTT CASSQVAGSQAFF TRBV14 - TRBJ1-1 -
TGTGCCAGCAGCCTCCGAATCCCCGGAGAGCAGTACTTC CASSLRIPGEQYF TRBV28 - TRBJ2-7 -
TGTGCCACCAGCAGAGGGGACAGCACATACGAGCAGTACTTC CATSRGDSTYEQYF TRBV15 TRBD1 TRBJ2-7 -
TGCAGCGCCGGTGGACAGCCCCTTGTTAATGAAAAACTGTTTTTT CSAGGQPLVNEKLFF TRBV29-1 - TRBJ1-4 -
TGTGCCAGCAGCCCTGAGGGCGGGTCCACAGATACGCAGTATTTT CASSPEGGSTDTQYF TRBV28 - TRBJ2-3 -
TGCAGTGCTGAGAATGAAAAACTGTTTTTT CSAENEKLFF TRBV20-1 - TRBJ1-4 -
TGTGCCAGCAGCAAAAGGGGGGGACAGGGAAGGGGCTACGAGCAGTACTTC CASSKRGGQGRGYEQYF TRBV21-1 - TRBJ2-7 -
TGTGCCTGGAGCGCGGACAGTTACAATCAGCCCCAGCATTTT CAWSADSYNQPQHF TRBV30 - TRBJ1-5 -
TGTGCCAGCAGCTGGGACAGGGACCCCTATGGCTACACCTTC CASSWDRDPYGYTF TRBV5-6 TRBD1 TRBJ1-2 -